This T cell receptor (beta chain) stems from a study of CD8+CD57+ T cells in acquired aplastic anemia. Study-level points and caveats: Patients and controls had in common twenty-nine CD8+ CDR3 sequences. No significant difference in CD8+ Simpson's diversity was found between patients and controls.

The TCR beta profiling, which covered VDJ combination and CDR3 sequence, was carried out using genomic DNA as the template. TCRdb processed the reads anew with MiXCR; each CDR3 protein has one entry. This table has about 180,000 distinct CDR3 sequences, just over 45% appearing once. The CDR3 consists of 13 residues. V dropped 4 bases and J dropped 5 bases, with 9 bases sitting between them. This clonotype was detected many times. What it binds is unknown. The chain carries TRBV12-3 or TRBV12-4 and TRBJ2-1; a possible D gene is TRBD2 (6 bases). This clonotype originated in a human donor in good health. Sequenced material: sorted CD4+, CD8+, or CD8+CD57+ T cells (not recorded which) from PBMCs. The CDR3 nucleotides read TGTGCCAGCAGTTGGGGGGAAAACAATGAGCAGTTCTTC. Protein product: CASSWGENNEQFF.